One sample yielded the 3 T cell receptor beta chains listed below, sequenced in a study of OX40 agonist ivuxolimab in advanced cancers. Clones were sequenced by immunoSEQ multiplex PCR, and TCRdb holds only the in-frame ones, with some missing. The data hold roughly 52,000 clones, with approximately 85% observed a single time. Sequencing was performed on CD4+ or CD8+ T cells sorted from blood, taken in a trial of the OX40 agonist ivuxolimab. Source of these receptors: an adult with an advanced solid tumor such as melanoma, head and neck, liver or kidney cancer.

This chain links TRBV28 with TRBJ2-3; the match to TRBD1 covers 8 bases. The V segment lost 0 bases and the J segment 1 base; nucleotides outside the gene matches: 0. This CDR3 has 15 amino acids. Germline lookup yields CDR1 MDHEN and CDR2 SYDVKM. CDR3 sequence: CASSLWTGGTDTQYF. As DNA, the CDR3 is TGTGCCAGCAGTTTATGGACAGGGGGCACAGATACGCAGTATTTT.

This clone has a single count. This chain connects TRBV6-1 to TRBJ2-7; possible D gene TRBD1, 5 bases. The CDR3 is 14 residues long. Trimming took off 1 base at V and 4 bases at J, with 11 bases between the two ends. Germline CDR1 is MNHNS and CDR2 is SASEGT. The DNA for the CDR3 is TGTGCCAGCAGTGAAGGCAGGGTTGGTTACGAGCAGTACTTC. Its translation is CASSEGRVGYEQYF.

This clone was recorded once. CDR3 loop: CASRPDRGGSNEQFF. The DNA of the CDR3 is TGTGCCAGCAGACCAGATCGGGGAGGATCCAATGAGCAGTTCTTC. The rearrangement joins TRBV11-2 to TRBJ2-1, with D perhaps TRBD2 (6 bases). The germline CDR1 and CDR2 sequences are SGHAT and FQNNGV. Trimming removed 6 bases at V and 6 bases at J, with 18 bases between. CDR3 size: 15 residues. Together with reference TRBV11-2 and TRBJ2-1, the CDR3 gives the full variable domain: EAGVAQSPRYKIIEKRQSVAFWCNPISGHATLYWYQQILGQGPKLLIQFQNNGVVDDSQLPKDRFSAERLKGVDSTLKIQPAKLEDSAVYLCASRPDRGGSNEQFFGPGTRLTVL.